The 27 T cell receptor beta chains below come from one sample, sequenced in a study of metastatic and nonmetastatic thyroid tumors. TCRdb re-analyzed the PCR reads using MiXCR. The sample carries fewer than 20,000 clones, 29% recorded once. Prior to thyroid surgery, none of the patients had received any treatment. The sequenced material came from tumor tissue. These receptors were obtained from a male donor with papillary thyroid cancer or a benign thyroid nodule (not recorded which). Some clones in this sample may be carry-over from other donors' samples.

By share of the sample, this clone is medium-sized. CDR3 region: CASHRGGSAGNTIYF. The CDR3 coding sequence is TGTGCCAGCCACCGTGGTGGGTCAGCCGGAAACACCATATATTTT. The chain has TRBV19 and TRBJ1-3; D gene ambiguous. Germline CDR1 and CDR2: LNHDA and SQIVND (reference sequence). This CDR3 spans 15 amino acids. V was shortened by 9 bases and J by 4 bases, with 19 bases between the two germline ends. The whole variable domain, remainder taken from reference TRBV19 and TRBJ1-3, is DGGITQSPKYLFRKEGQNVTLSCEQNLNHDAMYWYRQDPGQGLRLIYYSQIVNDFQKGDIAEGYSVSREKKESFPLTVTSAQKNPTAFYLCASHRGGSAGNTIYFGEGSWLTVV.

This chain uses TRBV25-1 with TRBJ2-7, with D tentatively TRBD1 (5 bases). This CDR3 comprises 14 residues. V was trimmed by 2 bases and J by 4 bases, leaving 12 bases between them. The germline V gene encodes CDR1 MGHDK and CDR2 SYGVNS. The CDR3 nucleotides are TGTGCCAGCAGTGAACGACAGTCTCGGTACGAGCAGTACTTC. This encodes CASSERQSRYEQYF.

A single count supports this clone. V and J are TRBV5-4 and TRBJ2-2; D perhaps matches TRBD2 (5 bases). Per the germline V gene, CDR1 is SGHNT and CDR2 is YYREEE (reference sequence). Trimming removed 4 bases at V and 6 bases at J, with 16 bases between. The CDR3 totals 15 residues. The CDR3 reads CASSPRERAPGELFF. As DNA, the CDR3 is TGTGCCAGCAGCCCGAGGGAACGGGCCCCCGGGGAGCTGTTTTTT. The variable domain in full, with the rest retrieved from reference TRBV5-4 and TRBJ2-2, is ETGVTQSPTHLIKTRGQQVTLRCSSQSGHNTVSWYQQALGQGPQFIFQYYREEENGRGNFPPRFSGLQFPNYSSELNVNALELDDSALYLCASSPRERAPGELFFGEGSRLTVL.

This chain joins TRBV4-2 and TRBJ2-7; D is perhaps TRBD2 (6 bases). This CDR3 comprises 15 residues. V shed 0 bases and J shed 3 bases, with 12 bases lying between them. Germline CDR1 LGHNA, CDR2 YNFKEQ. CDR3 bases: TGTGCCAGCAGCCAAGAGGCTAGCGCGGTCTACGAGCAGTACTTC. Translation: CASSQEASAVYEQYF.

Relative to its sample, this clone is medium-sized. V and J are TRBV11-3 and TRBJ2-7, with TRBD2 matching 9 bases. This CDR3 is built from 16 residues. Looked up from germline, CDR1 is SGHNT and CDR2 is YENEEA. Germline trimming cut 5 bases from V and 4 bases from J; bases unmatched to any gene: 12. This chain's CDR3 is CASSQNSASGTYEQYF. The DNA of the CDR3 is TGTGCCAGCAGCCAGAATTCGGCTAGCGGGACTTACGAGCAGTACTTC.

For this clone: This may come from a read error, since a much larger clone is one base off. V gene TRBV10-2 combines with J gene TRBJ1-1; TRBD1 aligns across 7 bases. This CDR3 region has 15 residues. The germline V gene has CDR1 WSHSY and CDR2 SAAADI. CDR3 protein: CASSGAPGQNTGAFF. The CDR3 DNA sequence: TGCGCCAGCAGTGGGGCTCCGGGACAGAACACTGGAGCTTTCTTT.

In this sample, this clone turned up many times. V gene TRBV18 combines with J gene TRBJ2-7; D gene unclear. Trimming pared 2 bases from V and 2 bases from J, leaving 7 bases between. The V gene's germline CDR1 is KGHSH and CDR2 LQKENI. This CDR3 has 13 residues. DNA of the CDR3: TGTGCCAGCTCACCAGGATCCACCTACGAGCAGTACTTC. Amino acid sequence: CASSPGSTYEQYF.

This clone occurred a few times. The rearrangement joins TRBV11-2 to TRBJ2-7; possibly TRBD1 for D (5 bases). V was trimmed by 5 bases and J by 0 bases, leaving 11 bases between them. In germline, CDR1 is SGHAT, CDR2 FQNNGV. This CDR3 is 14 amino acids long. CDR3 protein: CASSLQVSSYEQYF. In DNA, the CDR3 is TGTGCCAGCAGCCTACAGGTTAGCTCCTACGAGCAGTACTTC. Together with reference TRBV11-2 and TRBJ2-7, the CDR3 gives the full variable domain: EAGVAQSPRYKIIEKRQSVAFWCNPISGHATLYWYQQILGQGPKLLIQFQNNGVVDDSQLPKDRFSAERLKGVDSTLKIQPAKLEDSAVYLCASSLQVSSYEQYFGPGTRLTVT.

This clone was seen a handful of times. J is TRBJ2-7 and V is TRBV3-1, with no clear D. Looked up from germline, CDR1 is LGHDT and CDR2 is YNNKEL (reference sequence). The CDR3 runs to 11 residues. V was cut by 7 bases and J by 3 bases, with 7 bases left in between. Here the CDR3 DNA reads TGTGCCAGCATCCGAGACTACGAGCAGTACTTC. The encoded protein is CASIRDYEQYF.

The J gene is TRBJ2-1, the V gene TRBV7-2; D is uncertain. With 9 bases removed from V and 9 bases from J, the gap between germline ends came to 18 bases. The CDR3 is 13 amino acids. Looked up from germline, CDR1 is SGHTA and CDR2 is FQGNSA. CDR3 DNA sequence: TGTGCCAGAATCCCCCTGGGTCTGGGTGAGCAGTTCTTC. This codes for CARIPLGLGEQFF.

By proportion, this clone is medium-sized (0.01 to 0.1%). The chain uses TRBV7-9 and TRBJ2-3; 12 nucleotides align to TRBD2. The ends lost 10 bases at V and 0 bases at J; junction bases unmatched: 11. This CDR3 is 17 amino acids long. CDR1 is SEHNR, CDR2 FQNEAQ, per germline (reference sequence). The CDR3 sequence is CATLLVGTSGSTDTQYF. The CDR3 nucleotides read TGTGCCACCCTCCTGGTCGGGACTAGCGGGAGCACAGATACGCAGTATTTT.

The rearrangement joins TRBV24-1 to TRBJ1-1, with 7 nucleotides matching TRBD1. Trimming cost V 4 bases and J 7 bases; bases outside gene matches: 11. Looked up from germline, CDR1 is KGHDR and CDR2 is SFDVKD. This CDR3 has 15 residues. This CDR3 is CATSDSTRDSFEAFF. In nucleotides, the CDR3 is TGTGCCACCAGTGACTCAACGCGGGACAGCTTTGAAGCTTTCTTT.

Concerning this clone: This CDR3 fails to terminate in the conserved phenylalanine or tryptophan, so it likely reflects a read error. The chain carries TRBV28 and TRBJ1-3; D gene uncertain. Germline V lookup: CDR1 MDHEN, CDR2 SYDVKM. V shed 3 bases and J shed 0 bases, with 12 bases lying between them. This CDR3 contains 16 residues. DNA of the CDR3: TGTGCCAGCAGTTTCGCGGGCATAGGCTCTGGAAACACCATATATGTT. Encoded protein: CASSFAGIGSGNTIYV.

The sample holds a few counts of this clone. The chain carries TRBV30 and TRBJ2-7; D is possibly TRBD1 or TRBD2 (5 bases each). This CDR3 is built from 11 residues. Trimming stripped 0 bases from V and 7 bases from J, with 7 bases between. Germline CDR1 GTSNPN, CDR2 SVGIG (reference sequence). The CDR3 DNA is TGTGCCTGGAGTGTATGGGGGGAGCAGTACTTC. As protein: CAWSVWGEQYF. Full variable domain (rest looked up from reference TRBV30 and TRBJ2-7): SQTIHQWPATLVQPVGSPLSLECTVEGTSNPNLYWYRQAAGRGLQLLFYSVGIGQISSEVPQNLSASRPQDRQFILSSKKLLLSDSGFYLCAWSVWGEQYFGPGTRLTVT.

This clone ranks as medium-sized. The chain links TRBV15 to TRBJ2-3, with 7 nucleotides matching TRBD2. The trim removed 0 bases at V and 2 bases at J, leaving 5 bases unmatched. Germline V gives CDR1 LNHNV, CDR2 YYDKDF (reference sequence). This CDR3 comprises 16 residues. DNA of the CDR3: TGTGCCACCAGCAGAGAATTGAGCGGGATCACAGATACGCAGTATTTT. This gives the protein CATSRELSGITDTQYF.

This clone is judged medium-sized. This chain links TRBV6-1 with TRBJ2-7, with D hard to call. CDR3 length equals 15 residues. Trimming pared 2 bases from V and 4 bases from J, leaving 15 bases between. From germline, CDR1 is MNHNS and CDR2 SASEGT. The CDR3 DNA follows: TGTGCCAGCAGTGAAATCAACCTTGTCCATTACGAGCAGTACTTC. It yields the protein CASSEINLVHYEQYF.

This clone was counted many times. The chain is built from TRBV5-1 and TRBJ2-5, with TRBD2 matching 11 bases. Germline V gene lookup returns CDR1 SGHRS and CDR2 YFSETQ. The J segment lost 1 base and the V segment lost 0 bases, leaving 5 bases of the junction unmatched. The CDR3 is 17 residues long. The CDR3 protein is CASSLALAGAIQETQYF. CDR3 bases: TGCGCCAGCAGCTTGGCACTAGCGGGAGCCATCCAAGAGACCCAGTACTTC. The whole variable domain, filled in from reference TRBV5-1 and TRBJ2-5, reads KAGVTQTPRYLIKTRGQQVTLSCSPISGHRSVSWYQQTPGQGLQFLFEYFSETQRNKGNFPGRFSGRQFSNSRSEMNVSTLELGDSALYLCASSLALAGAIQETQYFGPGTRLLVL.

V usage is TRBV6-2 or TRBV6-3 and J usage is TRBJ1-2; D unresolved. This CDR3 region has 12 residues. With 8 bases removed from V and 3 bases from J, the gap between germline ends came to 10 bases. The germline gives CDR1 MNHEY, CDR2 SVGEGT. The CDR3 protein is CASGGIYYGYTF. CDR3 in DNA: TGTGCCAGCGGAGGCATCTACTATGGCTACACCTTC.

The CDR3 DNA reads as TGTGCCAGCAGTGGACAGGCCTACGAGCAGTACTTC. Its translation is CASSGQAYEQYF. The genes are TRBV2 and TRBJ2-7; a weak D match, TRBD1 (6 bases). Between the trimmed V and J ends, which lost 4 bases and 2 bases, there was a span of 6 bases. CDR1 is SNHLY, CDR2 FYNNEI, per germline. The CDR3 is 12 residues long.

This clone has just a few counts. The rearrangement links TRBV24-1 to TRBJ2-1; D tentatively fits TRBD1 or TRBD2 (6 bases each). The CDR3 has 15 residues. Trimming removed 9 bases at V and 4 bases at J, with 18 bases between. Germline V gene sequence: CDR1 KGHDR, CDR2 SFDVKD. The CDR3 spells CATGRRQGRYNEQFF. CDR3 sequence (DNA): TGTGCCACCGGGAGGAGGCAGGGGCGATACAATGAGCAGTTCTTC.

The CDR3 sequence: CASSPGQARSPLHF. As DNA, the CDR3 is TGTGCCAGCAGCCCCGGACAGGCGCGTTCACCCCTCCACTTT. The chain recombines TRBV9 with TRBJ1-6, with 7 nucleotides matching TRBD1. The CDR3 length is 14 residues. Germline lookup yields CDR1 SGDLS and CDR2 YYNGEE. V lost 4 bases, J lost 9 bases, and 7 bases stayed unmatched.

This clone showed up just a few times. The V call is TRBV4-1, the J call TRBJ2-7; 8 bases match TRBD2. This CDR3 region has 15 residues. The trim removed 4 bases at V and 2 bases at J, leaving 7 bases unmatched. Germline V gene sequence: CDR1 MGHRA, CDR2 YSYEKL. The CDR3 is CASSLSGIFAYEQYF. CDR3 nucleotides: TGCGCCAGCAGCCTTAGCGGGATTTTCGCCTACGAGCAGTACTTC.

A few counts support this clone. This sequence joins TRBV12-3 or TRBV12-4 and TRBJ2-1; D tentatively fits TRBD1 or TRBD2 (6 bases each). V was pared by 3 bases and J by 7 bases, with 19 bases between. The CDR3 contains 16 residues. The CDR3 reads CASSLLSGAAENEQFF. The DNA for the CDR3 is TGTGCCAGCAGTTTGCTCTCGGGGGCGGCTGAGAATGAGCAGTTCTTC.

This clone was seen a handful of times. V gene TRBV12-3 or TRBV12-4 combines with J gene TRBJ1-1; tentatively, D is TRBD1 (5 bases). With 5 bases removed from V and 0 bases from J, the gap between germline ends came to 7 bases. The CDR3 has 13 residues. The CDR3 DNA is TGTGCCAGCAGTAAGGGACTGAACACTGAAGCTTTCTTT. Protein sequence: CASSKGLNTEAFF.

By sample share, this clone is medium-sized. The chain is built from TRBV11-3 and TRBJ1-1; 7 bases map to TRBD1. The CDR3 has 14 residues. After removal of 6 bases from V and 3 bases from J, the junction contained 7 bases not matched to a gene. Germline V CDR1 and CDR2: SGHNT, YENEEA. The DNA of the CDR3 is TGTGCCAGCAGTCCGACAGGGTGGGACACTGAAGCTTTCTTT. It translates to CASSPTGWDTEAFF. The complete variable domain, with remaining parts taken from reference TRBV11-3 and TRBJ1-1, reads EAGVVQSPRYKIIEKKQPVAFWCNPISGHNTLYWYLQNLGQGPELLIRYENEEAVDDSQLPKDRFSAERLKGVDSTLKIQPAELGDSAVYLCASSPTGWDTEAFFGQGTRLTVV.

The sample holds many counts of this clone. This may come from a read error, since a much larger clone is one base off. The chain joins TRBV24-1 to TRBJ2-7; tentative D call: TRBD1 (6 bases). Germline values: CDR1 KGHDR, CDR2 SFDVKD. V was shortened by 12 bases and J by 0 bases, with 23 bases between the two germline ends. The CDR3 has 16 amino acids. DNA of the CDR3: TGTGCCCTCGCGAAGGGGGTTTCCTCCTACTCCTACGAGCAGTACTTC. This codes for CALAKGVSSYSYEQYF.

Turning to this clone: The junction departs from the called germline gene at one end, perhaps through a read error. The DNA for the CDR3 is TGTGCCAGCAGCTTAGAAGGGCAGGGGCGTAGGTCCTACAATGATCAGTTCTTC. It specifies CASSLEGQGRRSYNDQFF. The genes are TRBV7-3 and TRBJ2-5, with TRBD1 as a possible D gene (6 bases). The DNA end is more similar to TRBJ2-1, so the J call may be wrong. The CDR3 is 18 residues long. Germline lookup yields CDR1 SGHTA and CDR2 FQGTGA.